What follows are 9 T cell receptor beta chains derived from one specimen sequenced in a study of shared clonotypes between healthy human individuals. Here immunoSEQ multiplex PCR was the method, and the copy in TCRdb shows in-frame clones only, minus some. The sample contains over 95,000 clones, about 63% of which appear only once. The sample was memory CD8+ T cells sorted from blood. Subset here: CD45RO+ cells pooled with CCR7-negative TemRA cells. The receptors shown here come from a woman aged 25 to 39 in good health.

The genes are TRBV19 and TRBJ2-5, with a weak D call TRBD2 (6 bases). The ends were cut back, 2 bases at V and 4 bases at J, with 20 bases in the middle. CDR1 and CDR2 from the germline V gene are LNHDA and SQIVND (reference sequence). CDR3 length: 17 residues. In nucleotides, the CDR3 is TGTGCCAGTAGTATAAGTTCGGTCCGCGGGAACCTAGAGACCCAGTACTTC. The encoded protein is CASSISSVRGNLETQYF.

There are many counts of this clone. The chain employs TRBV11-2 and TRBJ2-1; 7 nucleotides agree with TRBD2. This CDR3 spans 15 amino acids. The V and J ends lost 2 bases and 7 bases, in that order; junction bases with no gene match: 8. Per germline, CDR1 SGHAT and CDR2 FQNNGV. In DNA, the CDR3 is TGTGCCAGCAGCTTATTATTGGGGGAGGGAAATGAGCAGTTCTTC. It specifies CASSLLLGEGNEQFF.

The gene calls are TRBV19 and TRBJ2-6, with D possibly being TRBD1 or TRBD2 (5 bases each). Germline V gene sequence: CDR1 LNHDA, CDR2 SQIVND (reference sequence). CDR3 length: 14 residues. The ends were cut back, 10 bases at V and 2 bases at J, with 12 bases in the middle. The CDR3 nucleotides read TGTGCCACACGTCGAGGGGCTGGGGCCAACGTCCTGACTTTC. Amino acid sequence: CATRRGAGANVLTF.

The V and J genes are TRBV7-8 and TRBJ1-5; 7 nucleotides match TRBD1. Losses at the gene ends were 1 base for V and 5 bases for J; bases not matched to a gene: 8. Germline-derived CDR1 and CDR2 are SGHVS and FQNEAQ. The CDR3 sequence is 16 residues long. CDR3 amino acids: CASSLDGQGGHQPQHF. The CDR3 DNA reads TGTGCCAGCAGCTTAGATGGGCAGGGGGGCCATCAGCCCCAGCATTTT.

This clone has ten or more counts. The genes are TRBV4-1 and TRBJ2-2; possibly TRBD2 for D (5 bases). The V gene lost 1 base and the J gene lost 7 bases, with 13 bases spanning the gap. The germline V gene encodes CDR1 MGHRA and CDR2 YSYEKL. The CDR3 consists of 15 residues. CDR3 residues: CASSQAGIGVGELFF. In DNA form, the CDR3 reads TGCGCCAGCAGCCAAGCCGGGATCGGGGTCGGGGAGCTGTTTTTT.

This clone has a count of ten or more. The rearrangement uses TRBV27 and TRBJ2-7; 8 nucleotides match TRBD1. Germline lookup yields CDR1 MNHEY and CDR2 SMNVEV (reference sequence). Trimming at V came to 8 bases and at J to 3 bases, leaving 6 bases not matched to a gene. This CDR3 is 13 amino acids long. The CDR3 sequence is CASADRGNYEQYF. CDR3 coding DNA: TGTGCCAGCGCTGACAGGGGAAACTACGAGCAGTACTTC.

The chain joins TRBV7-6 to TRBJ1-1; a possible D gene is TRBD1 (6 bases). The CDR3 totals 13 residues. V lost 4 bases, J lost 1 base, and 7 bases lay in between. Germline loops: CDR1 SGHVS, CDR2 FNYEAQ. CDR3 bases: TGTGCCAGCAGCTGGGGACAGAACACTGAAGCTTTCTTT. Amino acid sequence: CASSWGQNTEAFF. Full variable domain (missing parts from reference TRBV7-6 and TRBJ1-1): GAGVSQSPRYKVTKRGQDVALRCDPISGHVSLYWYRQALGQGPEFLTYFNYEAQQDKSGLPNDRFSAERPEGSISTLTIQRTEQRDSAMYRCASSWGQNTEAFFGQGTRLTVV.

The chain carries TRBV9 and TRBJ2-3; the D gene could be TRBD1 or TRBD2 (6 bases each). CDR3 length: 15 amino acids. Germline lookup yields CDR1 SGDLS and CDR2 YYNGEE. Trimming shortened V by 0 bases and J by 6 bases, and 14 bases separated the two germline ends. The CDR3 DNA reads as TGTGCCAGCAGCGTAGTGGAGGGGGGAACGGATACGCAGTATTTT. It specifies CASSVVEGGTDTQYF.

The CDR3 here is CASSALGQGLYEQYF. CDR3 nucleotide sequence: TGTGCCAGCAGCGCCCTGGGACAGGGATTATACGAGCAGTACTTC. V and J are TRBV5-6 and TRBJ2-7, with 9 bases matching TRBD1. V lost 4 bases and J lost 4; bases outside the gene matches: 9. This CDR3 contains 15 residues. The germline V gene encodes CDR1 SGHDT and CDR2 YYEEEE.